Listed here is a single T cell receptor (beta chain). The antigen it binds to is not known. Qualities for individual bases were not recorded, and no much larger clone is one base off. Clipping removes 5 bases from V and 5 bases from J, with 5 as the unmatched junction base count. Its CDR3 holds 13 amino acids, cysteine through phenylalanine. This entry keeps only the CDR3 DNA: 39 bases, framed from base 1. As encoded in the germline V gene, CDR1 is MNHNS while CDR2 is SASEGT. The sample comes from a study of technical replicates of blood from four donors (TCRdb year 2017). The library relied on the immunoSEQ multiplex PCR assay. The table comes from immuneACCESS by way of TCRdb, which keeps in-frame sequences with V and J called. Part of the clones is missing from these tables; in studies checked, under half for an unresolved V gene and the rest for unknown reasons. For this sample there are about 70,000 clones; about 90% appear just once. Approximately 0.38% of the sample is taken by the ten largest.

This clonotype originated in a human donor in good health. Sequencing input: T cells isolated from PBMCs. Recombination joined TRBV6-1 with TRBJ1-2; 7 bases in the middle match TRBD1. In nucleotides, the sequence is TGTGCCAGCAGTCCGGACAGGCATTATGGCTACACCTTC. It codes for CASSPDRHYGYTF.